Following are 26 T cell receptor beta chains from one sample sequenced in a study of CXCR3-negative and CXCR3-positive naive CD8 T cells. No cognate antigen is known for these TCRs. 5' RACE that incorporated UMI labels was used to prepare the TRB cDNA libraries. From the 5' RACE reads, TCRdb lists one entry per CDR3 protein and no DNA. This table holds roughly 110,000 distinct CDR3 sequences. Study-wide results and limits: More hydrophobic TRB CDR3s occurred in CXCR3-positive than in CXCR3-negative naive cells.

Sequencing was carried out using naive CXCR3+ CD8+ T cells from blood. Subset: CD45RO-CCR7+CD27+CD95- naive CD8+ T cells expressing CXCR3 (TNR3+). These receptors came from a human donor in good health. Some clones in this sample may be carry-over from other donors' samples.

The V gene is TRBV4-1, the J gene TRBJ2-5; TCRdb's assignment of TRBD2 cannot be checked, as there is no DNA. The CDR3 contains 15 residues. CDR1 is MGHRA and CDR2 is YSYEKL in the germline V gene. The CDR3 sequence: CASSREPGLQETQYF.

The genes are TRBV2 and TRBJ2-1; the TCRdb call, TRBD2, lacks DNA for checking. CDR1 SNHLY and CDR2 FYNNEI come from the germline V gene. The CDR3 consists of 15 residues. The CDR3 here is CASSGTSGRAGEQFF.

The chain links TRBV5-5 to TRBJ2-7. The CDR3 totals 14 residues. The germline CDR1 and CDR2 sequences are SGHKS and YYEKEE (reference sequence). The CDR3 loop reads CASTLEDGDYEQYF.

This sequence joins TRBV28 and TRBJ2-7; TCRdb gives TRBD1 as the D gene, but with no DNA this cannot be confirmed. Per germline, CDR1 MDHEN and CDR2 SYDVKM. This CDR3 spans 16 amino acids. CDR3 region: CASSSPRTSSYYEQYF.

V usage is TRBV12-3 or TRBV12-4 and J usage is TRBJ1-2; TCRdb selects TRBD1, and the lack of DNA leaves this call unchecked. The CDR3 runs to 13 residues. CDR3 region: CASSVTGNYGYTF.

This chain connects TRBV7-3 to TRBJ1-2. The CDR3 spans 16 residues. In germline, CDR1 is SGHTA, CDR2 FQGTGA. The CDR3 sequence is CASSSSGDLSPYGYTF.

The chain joins TRBV20-1 to TRBJ2-7; the D call of TRBD1 rests on TCRdb alone, since no DNA is present to check it. From germline, CDR1 is DFQATT and CDR2 SNEGSKA (reference sequence). There are 12 residues in the CDR3. This CDR3 reads CSAPGVSYEQYF.

This sequence joins TRBV24-1 and TRBJ2-2. The CDR3 spans 16 residues. In germline, CDR1 is KGHDR, CDR2 SFDVKD. The CDR3 spells CATSDIGVPDTGELFF.

This chain uses TRBV7-9 with TRBJ2-3. The CDR3 runs 15 residues. Germline V lookup: CDR1 SEHNR, CDR2 FQNEAQ (reference sequence). CDR3 residues: CASSLGLLSTDTQYF.

The genes are TRBV29-1 and TRBJ2-1; no DNA is available, so the TRBD2 call from TCRdb remains unchecked. CDR3 length equals 13 residues. Germline CDR1 and CDR2: SQVTM and ANQGSEA. CDR3 sequence reads: CSVGETTAGEQFF.

This chain uses TRBV7-9 with TRBJ1-2. CDR3 length: 13 amino acids. Germline-derived CDR1 and CDR2 are SEHNR and FQNEAQ (reference sequence). The CDR3 protein is CASIPGTVYGYTF.

CDR3 sequence reads: CASRRGPKTSGGAGETQYF. The J gene is TRBJ2-5, the V gene TRBV3-1; no DNA is available, so the TRBD2 call from TCRdb remains unchecked. The CDR3 is 19 residues long. Germline values: CDR1 LGHDT, CDR2 YNNKEL (reference sequence).

The chain joins TRBV29-1 to TRBJ1-2; TCRdb designates TRBD1, a call that cannot be tested without DNA. Germline-derived CDR1 and CDR2 are SQVTM and ANQGSEA. The CDR3 is 14 residues long. The CDR3 is CSVEAPDANYGYTF.

The chain employs TRBV5-6 and TRBJ2-7; absent DNA, TCRdb's TRBD1 call cannot be checked. This CDR3 region has 13 residues. From germline, CDR1 is SGHDT and CDR2 YYEEEE. CDR3 region: CASSPRDIYEQYF. The full variable domain, rest sourced from reference TRBV5-6 and TRBJ2-7, is DAGVTQSPTHLIKTRGQQVTLRCSPKSGHDTVSWYQQALGQGPQFIFQYYEEEERQRGNFPDRFSGHQFPNYSSELNVNALLLGDSALYLCASSPRDIYEQYFGPGTRLTVT.

The rearrangement joins TRBV6-4 to TRBJ2-2; TCRdb proposes TRBD2, but this gene call is untestable without DNA. This CDR3 comprises 15 residues. Germline loops: CDR1 MRHNA, CDR2 SNTAGT. CDR3 sequence reads: CASSENAGVGGELFF.

V usage is TRBV28 and J usage is TRBJ2-7; absent DNA, TCRdb's TRBD1 call cannot be checked. Germline lookup yields CDR1 MDHEN and CDR2 SYDVKM. The CDR3 is 15 residues long. The CDR3 region is CASSSFTRGNLKQYF.

CDR3 sequence reads: CASSQPGQGNTEAFF. The rearrangement uses TRBV4-1 and TRBJ1-1; TCRdb's D gene call, TRBD1, goes unchecked for lack of DNA. The length of the CDR3 is 15 residues. In germline, CDR1 is MGHRA, CDR2 YSYEKL.

The chain links TRBV15 to TRBJ2-2; TCRdb reports TRBD1, a call that lacks DNA to check it against. The length of the CDR3 is 16 residues. The V gene's germline CDR1 is LNHNV and CDR2 YYDKDF (reference sequence). The CDR3 loop reads CATSNDYGTGDGELFF. Together with reference TRBV15 and TRBJ2-2, the CDR3 gives the full variable domain: DAMVIQNPRYQVTQFGKPVTLSCSQTLNHNVMYWYQQKSSQAPKLLFHYYDKDFNNEADTPDNFQSRRPNTSFCFLDIRSPGLGDTAMYLCATSNDYGTGDGELFFGEGSRLTVL.

The rearrangement joins TRBV29-1 to TRBJ2-7; TCRdb lists TRBD1, though no DNA is available to test this call. The CDR3 covers 14 residues. Germline V gene lookup returns CDR1 SQVTM and CDR2 ANQGSEA. The CDR3 here is CSVSPGQGGYEQYF.

The rearrangement links TRBV2 to TRBJ1-2; the D call of TRBD1 rests on TCRdb alone, since no DNA is present to check it. This CDR3 contains 15 residues. Germline CDR1 reads SNHLY; CDR2 reads FYNNEI. The CDR3 loop is CASSEEGAGYHGYTF.

The genes are TRBV12-3 or TRBV12-4 and TRBJ1-1. The CDR3 consists of 14 residues. The CDR3 sequence is CASSPPRGGTEALF.

V gene TRBV5-6 combines with J gene TRBJ2-2; TCRdb designates TRBD1, a call that cannot be tested without DNA. Germline V lookup: CDR1 SGHDT, CDR2 YYEEEE. The CDR3 extends over 16 amino acids. The CDR3 here is CASSLVRDGNTGELFF. Variable domain in full (rest from reference TRBV5-6 and TRBJ2-2): DAGVTQSPTHLIKTRGQQVTLRCSPKSGHDTVSWYQQALGQGPQFIFQYYEEEERQRGNFPDRFSGHQFPNYSSELNVNALLLGDSALYLCASSLVRDGNTGELFFGEGSRLTVL.

The chain uses TRBV12-3 or TRBV12-4 and TRBJ1-5; no DNA is available, so the TRBD1 call from TCRdb remains unchecked. The CDR3 extends over 16 amino acids. The CDR3 protein is CASSRDRESYNQPQHF.

V usage is TRBV6-5 and J usage is TRBJ1-2. The germline CDR1 and CDR2 sequences are MNHEY and SVGAGI. This CDR3 contains 13 residues. The chain's CDR3 is CASSYAANYGYTF.

The rearrangement joins TRBV20-1 to TRBJ2-7; TCRdb reports TRBD2, a call that lacks DNA to check it against. The CDR3 extends over 14 amino acids. Germline loops: CDR1 DFQATT, CDR2 SNEGSKA (reference sequence). CDR3 protein: CSASSPAGDRGQYF.

The gene calls are TRBV20-1 and TRBJ2-1; absent DNA, TCRdb's TRBD1 call cannot be checked. CDR1 is DFQATT and CDR2 is SNEGSKA in the germline V gene (reference sequence). This CDR3 is built from 17 residues. The CDR3 here is CSAREPSGASSYNEQLF.